In its sample, the clone carrying this TCR beta chain was seen a few times. The antigen remains undetermined. The sample belongs to a study of post-analysis software for immune sequencing data. As for the study in general: Secondary progressive, relapsing-remitting and progressive-relapsing multiple sclerosis were among the included disease courses. General observations from the study: Those with multiple sclerosis, the patient group, showed significantly lower normalized Chao1 diversity than controls. About five TRBV segments were more frequent in patients than controls; TRBV5-6, TRBV5-1 and TRBV20-1 belonged to this group. F measure showed strong co-clustering of same-batch samples.

V was pared by 3 bases and J by 5 bases, with 7 bases between. Germline V gene sequence: CDR1 SGHAT, CDR2 FQNNGV. This CDR3 has 12 amino acids. Unique molecular identifiers were present in the TCR beta cDNA libraries. TCRdb re-analysed the PCR reads in MiXCR, keeping a single row per CDR3 protein. The table includes hundreds of thousands of distinct CDR3 sequences, about 60% detected once. The V and J genes are TRBV11-2 and TRBJ2-5; D gene unclear. This TCR was sampled from a girl aged 2-10 years with multiple sclerosis. Sample: blood. CDR3 sequence (DNA): TGTGCCAGCAGCTTTGGTCCGGAGACCCAGTACTTC. Translating gives CASSFGPETQYF.